This is a list of T cell receptor beta chains from one sample in a study of CD8 T cells in ankylosing spondylitis. Each CDR3 protein is one row after TCRdb ran MiXCR on the 5' RACE reads. This sample has over 30,000 distinct CDR3 sequences, with about 15% found just once. The source material was blood. The receptors come from a male donor with ankylosing spondylitis or in good health (not recorded which). Each CDR3 is given with its conserved first and last residue. Each record gives: V gene, J gene, D gene, clone size, CDR3 protein, CDR3 DNA. A D gene is named only where the DNA matches it firmly. Clone sizes are given selectively: once, few, many, or a class where the clone is expanded.

V gene: TRBV5-1
J gene: TRBJ1-5
D gene: .
clone size: few
CDR3 protein: CASSYDGSNQPQHF
CDR3 DNA: TGCGCCAGCAGCTATGACGGTAGCAATCAGCCCCAGCATTTT

V gene: TRBV5-1
J gene: TRBJ2-5
D gene: TRBD1
clone size: few
CDR3 protein: CASSLGTGRETQYF
CDR3 DNA: TGCGCCAGCAGCTTGGGGACAGGGCGAGAGACCCAGTACTTC

V gene: TRBV11-2
J gene: TRBJ2-7
D gene: TRBD1
clone size: many
CDR3 protein: CASSLTGQGADAQYF
CDR3 DNA: TGTGCCAGCAGCTTAACTGGACAGGGGGCCGACGCGCAGTACTTC

V gene: TRBV5-1
J gene: TRBJ2-2
D gene: .
clone size: few
CDR3 protein: CASSLTGTLNTGELFF
CDR3 DNA: TGCGCCAGCAGCTTGACCGGGACTCTAAACACCGGGGAGCTGTTTTTT

V gene: TRBV12-3/TRBV12-4
J gene: TRBJ2-1
D gene: TRBD1
clone size: .
CDR3 protein: CASSGLGQGYNEQFF
CDR3 DNA: TGTGCCAGCAGTGGATTAGGACAGGGCTACAATGAGCAGTTCTTC

V gene: TRBV7-9
J gene: TRBJ2-3
D gene: .
clone size: .
CDR3 protein: CASSLGLLTDTQYF
CDR3 DNA: TGTGCCAGCAGCTTAGGTCTCCTCACAGATACGCAGTATTTT

V gene: TRBV15
J gene: TRBJ2-1
D gene: .
clone size: .
CDR3 protein: CATSRDRRGGEQFF
CDR3 DNA: TGTGCCACCAGCAGAGATCGGAGGGGGGGTGAGCAGTTCTTC

V gene: TRBV12-3/TRBV12-4
J gene: TRBJ2-7
D gene: .
clone size: .
CDR3 protein: CASALVGGYEQYF
CDR3 DNA: TGTGCCAGCGCCCTGGTGGGAGGTTACGAGCAGTACTTC

V gene: TRBV12-3/TRBV12-4
J gene: TRBJ2-2
D gene: TRBD2
clone size: .
CDR3 protein: CASKNSGGATGELFF
CDR3 DNA: TGTGCCAGCAAGAACAGCGGGGGGGCCACCGGGGAGCTGTTTTTT

V gene: TRBV12-3/TRBV12-4
J gene: TRBJ1-4
D gene: .
clone size: few
CDR3 protein: CASSLNRLGEKLFF
CDR3 DNA: TGTGCCAGCAGTTTAAATCGACTCGGGGAAAAACTGTTTTTT

V gene: TRBV4-3
J gene: TRBJ2-3
D gene: TRBD2
clone size: .
CDR3 protein: CASSQVVAGGPDTQYF
CDR3 DNA: TGCGCCAGCAGCCAAGTTGTAGCGGGGGGGCCAGATACGCAGTATTTT

V gene: TRBV12-3/TRBV12-4
J gene: TRBJ2-3
D gene: .
clone size: .
CDR3 protein: CASRTGPGTDTQYF
CDR3 DNA: TGTGCCAGCAGGACAGGTCCTGGCACAGATACGCAGTATTTT

V gene: TRBV29-1
J gene: TRBJ1-1
D gene: TRBD1
clone size: .
CDR3 protein: CSVDGTGGLNTEAFF
CDR3 DNA: TGCAGCGTTGACGGGACAGGGGGGTTGAACACTGAAGCTTTCTTT

V gene: TRBV7-2
J gene: TRBJ2-1
D gene: TRBD2
clone size: few
CDR3 protein: CASSTLLAGHAYNEQFF
CDR3 DNA: TGTGCCAGCAGCACCTTACTAGCGGGGCACGCCTACAATGAGCAGTTCTTC

V gene: TRBV7-6
J gene: TRBJ1-4
D gene: .
clone size: .
CDR3 protein: CASSLRGLNEKLFF
CDR3 DNA: TGTGCCAGCAGCTTACGGGGGCTCAATGAAAAACTGTTTTTT

V gene: TRBV5-1
J gene: TRBJ2-1
D gene: .
clone size: few
CDR3 protein: CASSPGRLLYNEQFF
CDR3 DNA: TGCGCCAGCAGCCCTGGCAGGCTACTCTACAATGAGCAGTTCTTC

V gene: TRBV20-1
J gene: TRBJ2-2
D gene: .
clone size: .
CDR3 protein: CSARTSTGELFF
CDR3 DNA: TGCAGTGCTAGGACGTCTACCGGGGAGCTGTTTTTT

V gene: TRBV29-1
J gene: TRBJ2-2
D gene: .
clone size: few
CDR3 protein: CRGWRANTGELFF
CDR3 DNA: TGCAGAGGGTGGAGGGCAAACACCGGGGAGCTGTTTTTT

V gene: TRBV12-3/TRBV12-4
J gene: TRBJ2-2
D gene: .
clone size: few
CDR3 protein: CASSFYGGWTGELFF
CDR3 DNA: TGTGCCAGCAGTTTTTACGGCGGGTGGACCGGGGAGCTGTTTTTT

V gene: TRBV7-2
J gene: TRBJ2-3
D gene: TRBD1
clone size: few
CDR3 protein: CASSLTPGQGADTQYF
CDR3 DNA: TGTGCCAGCAGCCTAACGCCGGGACAGGGCGCAGATACGCAGTATTTT

V gene: TRBV6-6
J gene: TRBJ2-2
D gene: .
clone size: .
CDR3 protein: CASSDLTTTGELFF
CDR3 DNA: TGTGCCAGCAGTGACCTTACGACCACCGGGGAGCTGTTTTTT

V gene: TRBV7-3
J gene: TRBJ2-4
D gene: TRBD1
clone size: many
CDR3 protein: CASSPNGRTGGDIQYF
CDR3 DNA: TGTGCCAGCAGCCCAAATGGGCGGACAGGGGGAGACATTCAGTACTTC

V gene: TRBV7-2
J gene: TRBJ1-4
D gene: TRBD1
clone size: few
CDR3 protein: CASSIRQGPEKLFF
CDR3 DNA: TGTGCCAGCAGCATTAGACAGGGGCCTGAAAAACTGTTTTTT

V gene: TRBV2
J gene: TRBJ2-1
D gene: TRBD2
clone size: few
CDR3 protein: CASSGLVAIYNEQFF
CDR3 DNA: TGTGCCAGCAGCGGACTAGTAGCCATTTACAATGAGCAGTTCTTC

V gene: TRBV19
J gene: TRBJ2-4
D gene: .
clone size: .
CDR3 protein: CASSIVNRENIQYF
CDR3 DNA: TGTGCCAGTAGTATAGTAAACAGGGAAAACATTCAGTACTTC

V gene: TRBV28
J gene: TRBJ2-3
D gene: TRBD1
clone size: .
CDR3 protein: CASSLIQGTQYF
CDR3 DNA: TGTGCCAGCAGTTTGATACAGGGGACGCAGTATTTT

V gene: TRBV6-4
J gene: TRBJ2-3
D gene: .
clone size: few
CDR3 protein: CASSAGRDGDTQYF
CDR3 DNA: TGTGCCAGCAGTGCCGGGCGGGACGGAGATACGCAGTATTTT

V gene: TRBV12-3/TRBV12-4
J gene: TRBJ1-3
D gene: .
clone size: few
CDR3 protein: CASSLGLRGGSSGNTIYF
CDR3 DNA: TGTGCCAGCAGTTTAGGCTTACGGGGCGGGAGCTCTGGAAACACCATATATTTT

V gene: TRBV2
J gene: TRBJ2-1
D gene: .
clone size: few
CDR3 protein: CASSVDRLYYNEQFF
CDR3 DNA: TGTGCCAGCAGTGTAGACAGGCTGTATTACAATGAGCAGTTCTTC

V gene: TRBV6-5
J gene: TRBJ1-5
D gene: .
clone size: .
CDR3 protein: CASSYRAGQPQHF
CDR3 DNA: TGTGCCAGCAGTTACAGGGCCGGTCAGCCCCAGCATTTT

V gene: TRBV29-1
J gene: TRBJ2-5
D gene: .
clone size: few
CDR3 protein: CSATDSGVETQYF
CDR3 DNA: TGCAGCGCTACAGACTCAGGAGTGGAGACCCAGTACTTC

V gene: TRBV7-8
J gene: TRBJ1-4
D gene: .
clone size: .
CDR3 protein: CASSVGSTNEKLFF
CDR3 DNA: TGTGCCAGCAGCGTGGGGTCGACTAATGAAAAACTGTTTTTT

V gene: TRBV7-2
J gene: TRBJ1-4
D gene: TRBD1
clone size: .
CDR3 protein: CASSPGTATNEKLFF
CDR3 DNA: TGTGCCAGCAGCCCTGGGACAGCAACTAATGAAAAACTGTTTTTT

V gene: TRBV12-3/TRBV12-4
J gene: TRBJ2-1
D gene: TRBD2
clone size: many
CDR3 protein: CASSYTSGAVNEQFF
CDR3 DNA: TGTGCCAGCAGTTACACTAGCGGGGCGGTCAATGAGCAGTTCTTC

V gene: TRBV5-1
J gene: TRBJ1-1
D gene: .
clone size: few
CDR3 protein: CASSLTLGQNTEAFF
CDR3 DNA: TGCGCCAGCAGCCTAACTTTGGGACAGAACACTGAAGCTTTCTTT

V gene: TRBV27
J gene: TRBJ2-2
D gene: .
clone size: .
CDR3 protein: CASSLGINTGELFF
CDR3 DNA: TGTGCCAGCAGCCTCGGGATCAACACCGGGGAGCTGTTTTTT

V gene: TRBV20-1
J gene: TRBJ2-3
D gene: TRBD2
clone size: many
CDR3 protein: CSATGTSGSSTDTQYF
CDR3 DNA: TGCAGTGCTACCGGGACTAGCGGGAGCAGCACAGATACGCAGTATTTT

V gene: TRBV20-1
J gene: TRBJ1-1
D gene: .
clone size: few
CDR3 protein: CSASNRPMNTEAFF
CDR3 DNA: TGCAGTGCTAGTAACAGACCTATGAACACTGAAGCTTTCTTT

V gene: TRBV3-1
J gene: TRBJ2-7
D gene: .
clone size: .
CDR3 protein: CASSQVKSGEQYF
CDR3 DNA: TGTGCCAGCAGCCAAGTTAAAAGCGGCGAGCAGTACTTC

V gene: TRBV12-3/TRBV12-4
J gene: TRBJ2-1
D gene: .
clone size: .
CDR3 protein: CASSYAIVASYNEQFF
CDR3 DNA: TGTGCCAGCAGTTATGCTATAGTGGCCTCCTACAATGAGCAGTTCTTC

V gene: TRBV5-5
J gene: TRBJ2-1
D gene: .
clone size: .
CDR3 protein: CASSLEGLYNEQFF
CDR3 DNA: TGTGCCAGCAGCTTGGAGGGTCTTTACAATGAGCAGTTCTTC

V gene: TRBV6-5
J gene: TRBJ2-1
D gene: .
clone size: few
CDR3 protein: CASSYSLAYNEQFF
CDR3 DNA: TGTGCCAGCAGTTACTCGTTAGCCTACAATGAGCAGTTCTTC

V gene: TRBV21-1
J gene: TRBJ1-5
D gene: .
clone size: few
CDR3 protein: CASSKVPDGYNQPQHF
CDR3 DNA: TGTGCCAGCAGCAAAGTTCCCGACGGCTACAATCAGCCCCAGCATTTT

V gene: TRBV7-2
J gene: TRBJ2-7
D gene: .
clone size: .
CDR3 protein: CASSLALYYEQYF
CDR3 DNA: TGTGCCAGCAGCTTAGCGCTGTACTACGAGCAGTACTTC

V gene: TRBV5-1
J gene: TRBJ1-1
D gene: .
clone size: few
CDR3 protein: CASSLVRGAAFF
CDR3 DNA: TGCGCCAGCAGCTTGGTTAGGGGGGCAGCTTTCTTT

V gene: TRBV5-1
J gene: TRBJ2-2
D gene: .
clone size: .
CDR3 protein: CASSVRQVTGELFF
CDR3 DNA: TGCGCCAGCAGCGTGAGACAGGTCACCGGGGAGCTGTTTTTT

V gene: TRBV15
J gene: TRBJ1-4
D gene: .
clone size: .
CDR3 protein: CATSRDRAAGEKLFF
CDR3 DNA: TGTGCCACCAGCAGAGATCGAGCAGCGGGTGAAAAACTGTTTTTT

V gene: TRBV6-1
J gene: TRBJ1-1
D gene: .
clone size: few
CDR3 protein: CASRATSRGFEAFF
CDR3 DNA: TGTGCCAGCAGGGCGACAAGCCGGGGCTTTGAAGCTTTCTTT

V gene: TRBV20-1
J gene: TRBJ2-3
D gene: TRBD2
clone size: .
CDR3 protein: CSAGATSTNTQYF
CDR3 DNA: TGCAGTGCTGGGGCGACTAGCACAAATACGCAGTATTTT

V gene: TRBV28
J gene: TRBJ2-3
D gene: .
clone size: .
CDR3 protein: CASSFPVVGTQYF
CDR3 DNA: TGTGCCAGCAGTTTTCCCGTAGTGGGTACGCAGTATTTT

V gene: TRBV7-2
J gene: TRBJ2-2
D gene: TRBD1
clone size: .
CDR3 protein: CASSLWGQANTGELFF
CDR3 DNA: TGTGCCAGCAGCTTATGGGGACAGGCGAACACCGGGGAGCTGTTTTTT

V gene: TRBV12-3/TRBV12-4
J gene: TRBJ2-3
D gene: .
clone size: few
CDR3 protein: CASSQDPSRADTQYF
CDR3 DNA: TGTGCCAGCAGCCAGGACCCTAGCAGGGCAGATACGCAGTATTTT